This TCR beta chain was sequenced in a study of OX40 agonist ivuxolimab in advanced cancers. Turning to the study itself: Among those treated, three patients had partial responses, one with hepatocellular carcinoma and two with cutaneous melanoma.

Sequencing used immunoSEQ multiplex PCR; TCRdb keeps in-frame clones, though not all of them. The data contain roughly 76,000 clones, roughly 90% of them seen just once; the ten biggest clones take up about 2.5%. Notes on this clone: Its specificity is not known.

Study findings and constraints: Clonal expansion in partial responders at 0.1-3.0 mg/kg ranked among the lowest.

The starting material was CD4+ or CD8+ T cells sorted from blood, obtained in a trial of the OX40 agonist ivuxolimab. This TCR was recovered from an adult with an advanced solid tumor such as melanoma, head and neck, liver or kidney cancer.

CDR3 sequence reads: CASSSSNDSPLHF. The CDR3 DNA is TGTGCCAGCAGCTCTTCAAATGATTCACCCCTCCACTTT. This chain joins TRBV7-3 and TRBJ1-6, with D unclear. Trimming pared 4 bases from V and 8 bases from J, leaving 9 bases between. The CDR3 covers 13 residues. In germline, CDR1 is SGHTA, CDR2 FQGTGA.